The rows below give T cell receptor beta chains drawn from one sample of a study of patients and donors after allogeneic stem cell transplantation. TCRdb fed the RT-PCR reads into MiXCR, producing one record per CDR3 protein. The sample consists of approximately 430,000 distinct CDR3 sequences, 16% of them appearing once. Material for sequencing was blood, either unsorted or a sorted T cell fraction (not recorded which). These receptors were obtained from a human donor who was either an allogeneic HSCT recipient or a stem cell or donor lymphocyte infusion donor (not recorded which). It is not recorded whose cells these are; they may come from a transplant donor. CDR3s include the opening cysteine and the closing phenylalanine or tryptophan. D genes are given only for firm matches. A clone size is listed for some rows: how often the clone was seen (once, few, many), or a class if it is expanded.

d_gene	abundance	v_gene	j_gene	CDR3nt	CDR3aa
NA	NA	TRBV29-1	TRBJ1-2	TGCAGCGTTGTATCCAAGACCTATGGCTACACCTTC	CSVVSKTYGYTF
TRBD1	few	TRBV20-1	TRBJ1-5	TGCAGTGCTAGGCTGGGACAGTGGGGCAATCAGCCCCAGCATTTT	CSARLGQWGNQPQHF
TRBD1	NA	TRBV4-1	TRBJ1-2	TGCGCCAGCAGCCCCAATGAGGGGGCGCATGGCTACACCTTC	CASSPNEGAHGYTF
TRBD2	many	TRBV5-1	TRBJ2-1	TGCGCCAGCAGCTTGGGTTCTAGCGGGAGCATAAATGAGCAGTTCTTC	CASSLGSSGSINEQFF
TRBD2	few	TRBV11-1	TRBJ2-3	TGTGCCAGCAGCTTATACCCCCGGGTGGTAGCGGGAGAGAACTCAGATACGCAGTATTTT	CASSLYPRVVAGENSDTQYF
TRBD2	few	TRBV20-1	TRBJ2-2	TGCAGTGCTAGGTTTAGTAGCCGGCCGGGGGGCGGGGAGCTGTTTTTT	CSARFSSRPGGGELFF
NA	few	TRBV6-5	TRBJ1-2	TGTGCCAGCAGTTTCAGGGAGGTGAATGGCTACACCTTC	CASSFREVNGYTF
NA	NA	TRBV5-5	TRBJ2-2	TGTGCCAGCAGATACCGACAGGCGAACACCGGGGAGCTGTTTTTT	CASRYRQANTGELFF
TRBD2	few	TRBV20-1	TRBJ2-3	TGCAGTGCGCGGACTAGCGGGGGGGCCGATTCGAGAACAGATACGCAGTATTTT	CSARTSGGADSRTDTQYF
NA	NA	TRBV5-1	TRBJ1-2	TGCGCCAGCAGCTTGGGAGGTGGTAGGAGCTATGGCTACACCTTC	CASSLGGGRSYGYTF
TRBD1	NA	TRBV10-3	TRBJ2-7	TGTGCCATCAGTGAGACAGGGGTACGGTACGAGCAGTACTTC	CAISETGVRYEQYF
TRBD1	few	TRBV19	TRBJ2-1	TGTGCCAGTAGTATAGGGACAGGGCGGAATGAGCAGTTCTTC	CASSIGTGRNEQFF
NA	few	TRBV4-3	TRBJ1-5	TGCGCCAGCAGCCAAGAATCTTATGGCAGAAGATTCTATAGCAATCAGCCCCAGCATTTT	CASSQESYGRRFYSNQPQHF
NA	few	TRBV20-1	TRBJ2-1	TGCAGTGCTAGACTACGGACAGTCGACAATGAGCAGTTCTTC	CSARLRTVDNEQFF
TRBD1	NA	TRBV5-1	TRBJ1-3	TGCGCCAGCAGCCTGGGAGATAACAGGGGATCTGGAAACACCATATATTTT	CASSLGDNRGSGNTIYF
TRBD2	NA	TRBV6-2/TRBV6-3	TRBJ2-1	TGTGCCAGCAGTAAGACTAGCGGGGGAGGTGAGCAGTTCTTC	CASSKTSGGGEQFF
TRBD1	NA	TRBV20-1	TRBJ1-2	TGCAGTGCTAGAGTCCACCGGGACAGGGAACCCGCTCTTAACTATGGCTACACCTTC	CSARVHRDREPALNYGYTF
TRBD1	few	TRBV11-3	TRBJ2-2	TGTGCCAGCAGCCTAAGGACAGGGAAGGACACCGGGGAGCTGTTTTTT	CASSLRTGKDTGELFF
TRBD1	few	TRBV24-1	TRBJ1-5	TGTGCCACCAGTGATCCTACCGGGACAGGGGATCAGCCCCAGCATTTT	CATSDPTGTGDQPQHF
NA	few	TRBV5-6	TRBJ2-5	TGTGCCAGCAGCTTCAAGCAGGGAGCGTACCAAGAGACCCAGTACTTC	CASSFKQGAYQETQYF
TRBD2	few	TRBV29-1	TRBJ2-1	TGCAGCGTCCGGGCGGGGGGCCGGTCCTACAATGAGCAGTTCTTC	CSVRAGGRSYNEQFF
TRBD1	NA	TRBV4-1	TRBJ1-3	TGCGCCAGCAGCCCCACTCGGGACAGCTCTGGAAACACCATATATTTT	CASSPTRDSSGNTIYF
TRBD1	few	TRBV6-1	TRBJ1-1	TGTGCCAGCAGCGCTGGACAGGGGGCACCGAACACTGAAGCTTTCTTT	CASSAGQGAPNTEAFF
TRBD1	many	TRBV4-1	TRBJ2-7	TGCGCCAGCAGCCAAGAGGACAGGGCCTCCTACGAGCAGTACTTC	CASSQEDRASYEQYF
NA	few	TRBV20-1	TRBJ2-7	TGCAGTGCCAGACAGACAAACTACGAGCAGTACTTC	CSARQTNYEQYF
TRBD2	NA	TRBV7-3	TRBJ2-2	TGTGCCAGCAGCCGGCGTTTAGCGGGAGACGACGGGGAGCTGTTTTTT	CASSRRLAGDDGELFF
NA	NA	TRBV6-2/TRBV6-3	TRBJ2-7	TGTGCCAGCAGTTACGGAGTAAGGACTACCCTTTCCTACGAGCAGTACTTC	CASSYGVRTTLSYEQYF
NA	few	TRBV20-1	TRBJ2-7	TGCAGTGCTAGAGCCGTTGCGCGGGAGCAGTACTTC	CSARAVAREQYF
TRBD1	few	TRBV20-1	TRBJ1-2	TGCAGTGTGGGGACAGGGAACTATGGCTACACCTTC	CSVGTGNYGYTF
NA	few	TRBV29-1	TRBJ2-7	TGCAGCGTTGAAGAACCCCTCCGCGAGCAGTACTTC	CSVEEPLREQYF
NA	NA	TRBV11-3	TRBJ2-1	TGTGCCAGCAGCTTAGTTGCAGGGCGGAATGAGCAGTTCTTC	CASSLVAGRNEQFF
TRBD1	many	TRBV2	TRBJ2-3	TGTGCCAGCAGACTGAACAGGGGTCTACCAGATACGCAGTATTTT	CASRLNRGLPDTQYF
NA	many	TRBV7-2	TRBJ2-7	TGTGCCAGCAGCCGGGACTACGAGCAGTACTTC	CASSRDYEQYF
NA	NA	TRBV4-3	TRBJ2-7	TGCGCCAGCAGCCAAGAATGGTCAGGACAGCCTTATTACGAGCAGTACTTC	CASSQEWSGQPYYEQYF
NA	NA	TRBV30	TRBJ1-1	TGTGCCTGGACCCCAGGGATGGGGGACACTGAAGCTTTCTTT	CAWTPGMGDTEAFF
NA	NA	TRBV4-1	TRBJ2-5	TGCGCCAGCAGCCAGCTAGCGGAGACCCAGTACTTC	CASSQLAETQYF
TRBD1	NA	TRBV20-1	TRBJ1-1	TGCAGTGCTACCGCCGGGACAGGGGGACCGAACACTGAAGCTTTCTTT	CSATAGTGGPNTEAFF
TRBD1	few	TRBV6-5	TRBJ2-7	TGTGCCAGCAGTTACTCGAGGGACAGTGTCTACGAGCAGTACTTC	CASSYSRDSVYEQYF
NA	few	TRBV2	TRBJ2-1	TGTGCCAGCCTCGGGAATTATGTTAATGAGCAGTTCTTC	CASLGNYVNEQFF
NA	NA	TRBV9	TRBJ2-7	TGTGCCAGCAGCGTAGTACCAGACTACGAGCAGTACTTC	CASSVVPDYEQYF
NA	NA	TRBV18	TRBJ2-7	TGTGCCAGCTCACCCCCGGACGGGACCTACGAGCAGTACTTC	CASSPPDGTYEQYF
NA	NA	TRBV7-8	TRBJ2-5	TGTGCCAGCAGCCCCGGGAAGTGGGCCGAGACCCAGTACTTC	CASSPGKWAETQYF
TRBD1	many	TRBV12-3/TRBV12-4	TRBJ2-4	TGTGCCAGCAGTGCCAGGGGGAAGATCAAAAACATTCAGTACTTC	CASSARGKIKNIQYF
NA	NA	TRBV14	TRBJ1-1	TGTGCCAGCAGCCCCACCCCTGGAGCCGCGAACACTGAAGCTTTCTTT	CASSPTPGAANTEAFF
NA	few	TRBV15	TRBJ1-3	TGTGCCACCAGCAGTCGACAGGAGTCCGGAAACACCATATATTTT	CATSSRQESGNTIYF
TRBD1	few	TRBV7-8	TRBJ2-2	TGTGCCAGCAGCTTAGAGAGGGGGACAGGGCCCACCGGGGAGCTGTTTTTT	CASSLERGTGPTGELFF
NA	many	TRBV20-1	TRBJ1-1	TGCAGTGCTCCCGAAAACACTGAAGCTTTCTTT	CSAPENTEAFF